This TCR beta chain was identified during a study of T cells expressing NK-cell markers. From the 5' RACE reads, TCRdb lists one entry per CDR3 protein and no DNA. Recorded here are some 110,000 distinct CDR3 sequences; the top ten clones represent around 20%. This CDR3 comprises 15 residues. Germline CDR1 is SGHNT and CDR2 is YYREEE (reference sequence). The rearrangement uses TRBV5-4 and TRBJ2-5; the D call from TCRdb, TRBD1, cannot be confirmed without DNA. The source material was blood T cells: a sorted CD56 or NKG2C T cell subset, CD4+ or CD8+ T cells, or bulk PBMC T cells (not recorded which). This clonotype originated in a woman between 18 and 69 years old in good health. This chain's CDR3 is CASSPRQGAIETQYF.